These 25 T cell receptor beta chains were all obtained from the same sample, sequenced in a study of regulatory T cells in long-lasting Graves disease. Through Arm-PCR of CDR3 regions and iRepertoire HTBI primers, TCR beta libraries were built. From the multiplex PCR reads, TCRdb called clonotypes with MiXCR, one entry per CDR3 protein. The table shows around 450,000 distinct CDR3 sequences, with roughly 21% occurring only once. Stated time point: persistent/refractory GD, antithyroid drugs over 5 years with positive TRAb. Following extraction of RNA from PBMCs, that RNA was used to make the TCR library. Sequences were derived from peripheral blood mononuclear cells (PBMCs), sampled when the disease was refractory, from a patient treated with antithyroid drugs. The source is a female donor with Graves disease.

The genes are TRBV29-1 and TRBJ1-1, with 12 nucleotides matching TRBD1. The V gene's germline CDR1 is SQVTM and CDR2 ANQGSEA. Trimming removed 6 bases from V and 3 bases from J; junction bases left unmatched: 11. The CDR3 contains 16 residues. The CDR3 protein is CSVVRGQGARDTEAFF. DNA for the CDR3: TGCAGCGTCGTCAGGGGACAGGGGGCGCGGGACACTGAAGCTTTCTTT.

In its sample, this clonotype was seen many times. This chain uses TRBV5-1 with TRBJ2-5, with 12 bases identical to TRBD2. The CDR3 consists of 16 residues. V trimming: 0 bases; J trimming: 4 bases; junction bases outside the gene matches: 4. Germline CDR1 and CDR2: SGHRS and YFSETQ. CDR3 nucleotide sequence: TGCGCCAGCAGCTTGGGACTAGCGGGAGTTGGAGAGACCCAGTACTTC. Protein product: CASSLGLAGVGETQYF.

In regard to this clonotype: It is likely a read error, because the conserved phenylalanine at the end of the CDR3 is missing. The rearrangement links TRBV28 to TRBJ2-3, with 9 bases identical to TRBD1. The CDR3 loop spans 17 amino acids. The germline V gene has CDR1 MDHEN and CDR2 SYDVKM. V lost 5 bases and J lost 2; bases outside the gene matches: 11. Here the CDR3 reads CASSALPGQGFTDTQYL. The CDR3 DNA reads as TGTGCCAGCAGTGCCTTACCGGGACAGGGTTTCACAGATACGCAGTATCTT.

Only one count was recorded for this clonotype. The junction departs from germline at one end; a sequencing error may be responsible. This chain uses TRBV20-1 with TRBJ1-1; D call uncertain. From germline, CDR1 is DFQATT and CDR2 SNEGSKA (reference sequence). This CDR3 spans 12 amino acids. DNA for the CDR3: TGCAGTGCTGCCTGGATGAACACTGAAGCTTCCTTT. It translates to CSAAWMNTEASF.

This clonotype was seen only a few times. This sequence joins TRBV6-5 and TRBJ1-1, with D possibly matching TRBD1 (6 bases). Trimming shortened V by 3 bases and J by 4 bases, and 12 bases separated the two germline ends. The CDR3 runs to 14 residues. Germline V gene data show CDR1 as MNHEY and CDR2 as SVGAGI. CDR3: CASSYGGRVTEAFF. The CDR3 DNA sequence: TGTGCCAGCAGTTATGGGGGGCGGGTCACTGAAGCTTTCTTT.

This clonotype occurred many times. V is TRBV12-3 or TRBV12-4 and J is TRBJ2-5; 7 bases are a match to TRBD2. The CDR3 has 15 amino acids. Trimming cost V 8 bases and J 5 bases; bases outside gene matches: 14. CDR3 in amino acids: CASGMRTRGSETQYF. CDR3 in DNA: TGTGCCAGCGGGATGCGGACTAGGGGTTCCGAGACCCAGTACTTC.

This clonotype has more than one count but fewer than ten. The genes are TRBV18 and TRBJ1-6, with TRBD1 matching 7 bases. The germline V gene has CDR1 KGHSH and CDR2 LQKENI. The CDR3 consists of 14 residues. The V and J ends lost 1 base and 8 bases, in that order; junction bases with no gene match: 2. Here the CDR3 reads CASSPRDRDSPLHF. The CDR3 nucleotides are TGTGCCAGCTCACCACGGGACAGAGATTCACCCCTCCACTTT.

Only a few counts were recorded for this clonotype. The rearrangement links TRBV5-6 to TRBJ2-7; perhaps TRBD1 as D (6 bases). Trimming took off 2 bases at V and 5 bases at J, with 11 bases between the two ends. CDR3 length: 13 amino acids. Per germline, CDR1 SGHDT and CDR2 YYEEEE. The chain's CDR3 is CASSFLGGHEQYF. The CDR3 DNA follows: TGTGCCAGCAGCTTTCTTGGGGGCCACGAGCAGTACTTC.

The chain uses TRBV19 and TRBJ2-1; TRBD2 matches 7 bases. Germline V gives CDR1 LNHDA, CDR2 SQIVND (reference sequence). V lost 6 bases to trimming and J lost 3 bases; unmatched junction nucleotides: 14. This CDR3 has 17 residues. The CDR3 bases are TGTGCCAGTAGCATCCGAGTCGAGCGGGGATACTACAATGAGCAGTTCTTC. Residues: CASSIRVERGYYNEQFF.

This clonotype was observed a few times. The J gene is TRBJ1-4, the V gene TRBV29-1, with 8 nucleotides matching TRBD1. Germline V CDR1 and CDR2: SQVTM, ANQGSEA. This CDR3 comprises 13 residues. The V gene end was trimmed by 6 bases and the J gene end by 6 bases; junction bases not matched to a gene: 6. CDR3 loop: CSVRTGKDEKLFF. The CDR3 bases are TGCAGCGTCCGGACAGGGAAGGATGAAAAACTGTTTTTT.

This clonotype was detected many times. The genes are TRBV11-2 and TRBJ2-2; 11 positions agree with TRBD1. Germline V gene data show CDR1 as SGHAT and CDR2 as FQNNGV. The CDR3 sequence is 15 residues long. The J segment lost 6 bases and the V segment lost 5 bases, leaving 5 bases of the junction unmatched. In DNA form, the CDR3 reads TGTGCCAGCAGCCTCCGGACAGGGGGCGCCGGGGAGCTGTTTTTT. It encodes CASSLRTGGAGELFF.

Only a few counts were recorded for this clonotype. V gene TRBV7-3 combines with J gene TRBJ1-6; tentatively, D is TRBD1 (5 bases). The V gene lost 5 bases and the J gene lost 4 bases, with 9 bases spanning the gap. This CDR3 comprises 14 residues. Looked up from germline, CDR1 is SGHTA and CDR2 is FQGTGA. The CDR3 is CASSQGTYNSPLHF. CDR3 bases: TGTGCCAGCAGCCAAGGGACTTATAATTCACCCCTCCACTTT.

The chain is built from TRBV20-1 and TRBJ1-1; 7 positions agree with TRBD1. After removal of 6 bases from V and 2 bases from J, the junction contained 12 bases not matched to a gene. CDR1 and CDR2 from the germline V gene are DFQATT and SNEGSKA (reference sequence). The CDR3 has 15 residues. Here the CDR3 DNA reads TGCAGTGCCAGCGGAGGGGGCGCGGGAAACACTGAAGCTTTCTTT. Amino acid sequence: CSASGGGAGNTEAFF.

Concerning this clonotype itself: A read error may be the cause here, since a much bigger clone is one base away. The V gene is TRBV2, the J gene TRBJ2-5, with 10 bases that match TRBD2. The CDR3 sequence is 15 residues long. CDR1 SNHLY and CDR2 FYNNEI come from the germline V gene. The CDR3 DNA reads as TGTGCCAGCAGCCGGTCAGCGGGAGGGCAAGAGCCCCAGTACTTC. This translates into CASSRSAGGQEPQYF.

This clonotype was picked up a small number of times. The chain joins TRBV5-1 to TRBJ2-2, with D maybe TRBD1 (5 bases). The V end was cut by 0 bases, the J end by 1 base, with 10 bases between. The CDR3 is 16 amino acids. Germline V gene data show CDR1 as SGHRS and CDR2 as YFSETQ. The CDR3 sequence is CASSLVPRGNTGELFF. In DNA form, the CDR3 reads TGCGCCAGCAGCTTGGTTCCAAGGGGGAACACCGGGGAGCTGTTTTTT.

This clonotype was found many times. This chain uses TRBV15 with TRBJ2-5, with TRBD1 matching over 7 bases. V was clipped by 3 bases and J by 2 bases; unmatched bases: 9. Germline lookup yields CDR1 LNHNV and CDR2 YYDKDF (reference sequence). The CDR3 has 16 residues. Here the CDR3 DNA reads TGTGCCACCAGCAGCGCACCGGGACAGATACAAGAGACCCAGTACTTC. This encodes CATSSAPGQIQETQYF.

In its sample, this clonotype was seen many times. CDR3 nucleotide sequence: TGTGCCAGCAGCGTGGGGGAGGGTCATGAAAAACTGTTTTTT. Translating it yields CASSVGEGHEKLFF. This chain links TRBV9 with TRBJ1-4; tentative D call: TRBD1 (5 bases). The V gene lost 2 bases and the J gene lost 6 bases, with 11 bases spanning the gap. Germline CDR1 is SGDLS and CDR2 is YYNGEE. The CDR3 runs to 14 residues. The full variable domain, rest sourced from reference TRBV9 and TRBJ1-4, is DSGVTQTPKHLITATGQRVTLRCSPRSGDLSVYWYQQSLDQGLQFLIQYYNGEERAKGNILERFSAQQFPDLHSELNLSSLELGDSALYFCASSVGEGHEKLFFGSGTQLSVL.

V gene TRBV28 combines with J gene TRBJ1-3; D gene ambiguous. The CDR3 totals 13 residues. Germline CDR1 and CDR2: MDHEN and SYDVKM. Trimming removed 6 bases at V and 8 bases at J, with 14 bases between. In nucleotides, the CDR3 is TGTGCCAGCAGCTCCAACTCCCGTGACACCATATATTTT. This translates into CASSSNSRDTIYF. The complete variable domain, with remaining parts taken from reference TRBV28 and TRBJ1-3, reads DVKVTQSSRYLVKRTGEKVFLECVQDMDHENMFWYRQDPGLGLRLIYFSYDVKMKEKGDIPEGYSVSREKKERFSLILESASTNQTSMYLCASSSNSRDTIYFGEGSWLTVV.

This clonotype occurred many times. CDR3 sequence reads: CASLTENTEAFF. The CDR3 region has the DNA TGTGCTTCATTGACAGAGAACACTGAAGCTTTCTTT. The chain links TRBV28 to TRBJ1-1, with a tentative D call TRBD1 (5 bases). The CDR3 has 12 residues. CDR1 and CDR2 from the germline V gene are MDHEN and SYDVKM.

This clonotype showed up many times. This chain uses TRBV28 with TRBJ1-2; possibly TRBD1 for D (6 bases). V shed 6 bases and J shed 7 bases, with 15 bases lying between them. Germline lookup yields CDR1 MDHEN and CDR2 SYDVKM. CDR3 length equals 13 residues. The CDR3 sequence is CASSSPSGVGYTF. CDR3 DNA sequence: TGTGCCAGCAGCAGCCCCTCAGGGGTTGGCTACACCTTC.

This rearrangement joins TRBV7-2 to TRBJ1-1; D is perhaps TRBD1 (6 bases). The length of the CDR3 is 16 residues. Trimming removed 1 base from V and 6 bases from J, with 18 bases in between. The germline V gene has CDR1 SGHTA and CDR2 FQGNSA. As DNA, the CDR3 is TGTGCCAGCAGCTTAGATGGGGGGGCCAGCTTGTCTGAAGCTTTCTTT. Residues: CASSLDGGASLSEAFF. Full variable domain (remainder filled in from reference TRBV7-2 and TRBJ1-1): GAGVSQSPSNKVTEKGKDVELRCDPISGHTALYWYRQSLGQGLEFLIYFQGNSAPDKSGLPSDRFSAERTGGSVSTLTIQRTQQEDSAVYLCASSLDGGASLSEAFFGQGTRLTVV.

The chain employs TRBV19 and TRBJ2-2; perhaps TRBD1 as D (6 bases). Trimming removed 4 bases from V and 4 bases from J, with 13 bases in between. Germline loops: CDR1 LNHDA, CDR2 SQIVND (reference sequence). The CDR3 is made up of 15 amino acids. The DNA of the CDR3 is TGTGCCAGTAGTACGGACAGCCGGATCACCGGGGAGCTGTTTTTT. This sequence encodes CASSTDSRITGELFF.

This clonotype was detected a few times. The chain's CDR3 is CASSVGDRGETQYF. The CDR3 DNA is TGTGCCAGCAGCGTAGGGGACAGGGGAGAGACCCAGTACTTC. The V gene is TRBV9, the J gene TRBJ2-5; 10 bases match TRBD1. The CDR3 contains 14 residues. Germline CDR1 is SGDLS and CDR2 is YYNGEE. V lost 0 bases, J lost 4 bases, and 0 bases stayed unmatched.

V gene TRBV29-1 combines with J gene TRBJ1-2, with D perhaps matching TRBD1 (6 bases). This CDR3 comprises 14 residues. V lost 4 bases and J lost 0, with 12 bases in between. Per germline, CDR1 SQVTM and CDR2 ANQGSEA. The CDR3 DNA is TGCAGCGTTGTGTGGGGGCCCCCTAACTATGGCTACACCTTC. Translated, it gives CSVVWGPPNYGYTF.

For the CDR3, the DNA is TGCAGCGTTGCGGTACTTCCCTACGAGCAGTACTTC. Translated, it gives CSVAVLPYEQYF. The chain joins TRBV29-1 to TRBJ2-7; the D is unclear. The CDR3 consists of 12 residues. Trimming took off 4 bases at V and 2 bases at J, with 9 bases between the two ends. Germline assignment: CDR1 SQVTM and CDR2 ANQGSEA.